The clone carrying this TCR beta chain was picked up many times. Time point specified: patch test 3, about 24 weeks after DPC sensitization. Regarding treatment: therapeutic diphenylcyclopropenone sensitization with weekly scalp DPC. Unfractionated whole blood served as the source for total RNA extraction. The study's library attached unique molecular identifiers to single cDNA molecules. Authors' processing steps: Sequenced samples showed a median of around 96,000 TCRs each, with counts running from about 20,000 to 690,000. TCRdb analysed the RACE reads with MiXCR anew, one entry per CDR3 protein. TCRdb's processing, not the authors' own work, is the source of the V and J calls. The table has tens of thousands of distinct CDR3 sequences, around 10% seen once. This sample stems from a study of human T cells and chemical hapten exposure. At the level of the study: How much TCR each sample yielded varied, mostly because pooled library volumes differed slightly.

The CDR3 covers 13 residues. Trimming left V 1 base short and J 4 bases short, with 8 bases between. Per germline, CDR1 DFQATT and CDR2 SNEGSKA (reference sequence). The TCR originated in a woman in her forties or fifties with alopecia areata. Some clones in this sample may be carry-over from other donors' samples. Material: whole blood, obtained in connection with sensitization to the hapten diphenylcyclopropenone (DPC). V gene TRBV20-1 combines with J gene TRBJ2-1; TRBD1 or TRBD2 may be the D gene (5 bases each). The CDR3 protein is CSARGGTYNEQFF. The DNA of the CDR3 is TGCAGTGCTAGAGGGGGGACGTACAATGAGCAGTTCTTC.